The rows below give T cell receptor beta chains drawn from one sample of a study of T cell changes during pregnancy in multiple sclerosis. Using immunoSEQ multiplex PCR, the repertoire was profiled, and TCRdb retains in-frame clones only, with some absent. Of around 110,000 clones in the sample, about 90% are singletons; the top ten hold 1.5% to 2%. Material: peripheral blood, obtained before pregnancy. These receptors all come from a female donor with multiple sclerosis, enrolled in a pregnancy study. Each CDR3 is given without its conserved first and last residue. The order of the fields is CDR3 protein, J gene, V gene.

cdr3_aa: ATSGSFYEQY
j_call: TRBJ2-7
v_call: TRBV19

cdr3_aa: ASSLDPGLEAF
j_call: TRBJ1-1
v_call: TRBV5-1

cdr3_aa: ATSRGMRGSTDTQY
j_call: TRBJ2-3
v_call: TRBV15

cdr3_aa: SVDRNGYT
j_call: TRBJ1-2
v_call: TRBV29-1

cdr3_aa: ASSSFRDRGETQY
j_call: TRBJ2-5
v_call: TRBV7-9

cdr3_aa: ASSVGPTNQETQY
j_call: TRBJ2-5
v_call: TRBV9

cdr3_aa: ASSLFGTGYLGGYT
j_call: TRBJ1-2
v_call: TRBV5-8

cdr3_aa: ASSFEGQFLQTQY
j_call: TRBJ2-5
v_call: TRBV28

cdr3_aa: AISEGTSLYEQY
j_call: TRBJ2-7
v_call: TRBV10-3

cdr3_aa: ASSLVLGQGNGYT
j_call: TRBJ1-2
v_call: TRBV23-1

cdr3_aa: ASSLGGTSGFYEQY
j_call: TRBJ2-7
v_call: TRBV5-4

cdr3_aa: ASSWGLAGVETQY
j_call: TRBJ2-5
v_call: TRBV6-5

cdr3_aa: ASSQAGGKETQY
j_call: TRBJ2-5
v_call: TRBV5-6

cdr3_aa: ASRDDRIYGYT
j_call: TRBJ1-2
v_call: TRBV5-1

cdr3_aa: ASSQITSGVETQY
j_call: TRBJ2-5
v_call: TRBV5-1

cdr3_aa: ASSLERESYEQY
j_call: TRBJ2-7
v_call: TRBV5-4

cdr3_aa: ASSPPGDIQY
j_call: TRBJ2-4
v_call: TRBV7-9

cdr3_aa: AISDSGNGDQPQH
j_call: TRBJ1-5
v_call: TRBV10-3

cdr3_aa: ASSEARQGAIGAF
j_call: TRBJ1-1
v_call: TRBV6-1

cdr3_aa: ASRTSGSYYEQY
j_call: TRBJ2-7
v_call: TRBV13

cdr3_aa: ASSSGLAGGIETQY
j_call: TRBJ2-5
v_call: TRBV5-4

cdr3_aa: ASSPTTTSLTQY
j_call: TRBJ2-3
v_call: TRBV2

cdr3_aa: ASSPSGQETQY
j_call: TRBJ2-5
v_call: TRBV7-9

cdr3_aa: ASSFLLAGRYNEQF
j_call: TRBJ2-1
v_call: TRBV11-2

cdr3_aa: ASSELLTQLSGNTIY
j_call: TRBJ1-3
v_call: TRBV6-1

cdr3_aa: ASRNRQGYNEQF
j_call: TRBJ2-1
v_call: TRBV2

cdr3_aa: ASSLEVGQQF
j_call: TRBJ2-1
v_call: TRBV11-3

cdr3_aa: ASSIDINYGYT
j_call: TRBJ1-2
v_call: TRBV6-6

cdr3_aa: ASGSGPNTGELF
j_call: TRBJ2-2
v_call: TRBV12-5

cdr3_aa: ASSERGWVAQPQH
j_call: TRBJ1-5
v_call: TRBV6-1

cdr3_aa: AWSRTGGRELF
j_call: TRBJ2-2
v_call: TRBV30

cdr3_aa: ASRVAGGWNEQF
j_call: TRBJ2-1
v_call: TRBV2